This T cell receptor beta chain was sequenced during a study of cytomegalovirus exposure and HLA in healthy donors (dated by TCRdb to 2016 to 2017). Looking at the study overall: According to an earlier analysis of several hundred of the donors, some 170 million T cells yielded 95 million to 140 million unique TCR beta sequences and around 300 Gb of sequence data. The study aimed to test whether cataloging public T cell receptors could reveal signatures of past pathogen exposure. Using immunosequencing, the study profiled T cell repertoires from about 620 subjects and related those repertoires to cytomegalovirus serostatus. The later analysis used no new phenotypic data to find candidate immune exposures, relying instead on TCR beta sequences and their occurrence across donors. In a later genetic analysis, genome-wide SNP genotypes for about three fifths of the roughly 670 donors were used, and that subset was treated as a discovery cohort. A later analysis re-analyzed previously published TCR beta repertoires from roughly 600 donors and added high-resolution HLA genotyping to study TCR occurrence patterns. Because of strong linkage in the cohort, roughly 5 DR-DQ haplotypes were treated as single units for association and clustering. The study combined high-throughput TCR immunosequencing, statistical association of individual TCRs with disease status, and machine learning to predict cytomegalovirus infection status. A separate validation cohort of over a hundred different subjects was used in addition to the 666-subject first cohort. The genetic ancestry cluster associated with self-reported Caucasian donors included 81% of the 398 genotyped donors. Class I and class II HLA loci were covered by the typing at four-digit resolution. All discovery cohort repertoires had been generated using a single sequencing platform. In an earlier analysis of 587 of the donors, high-throughput TCR beta sequencing was used to judge whether each TCR beta V gene segment behaved as functional or pseudogenic. The number of donors typed differed by locus, with about 629-630 for A, B, C, DRB1 and DQB1, more than 500 for DQA1, over 600 for DPA1, and around 430 for DPB1. On average, about 200,000 unique TCR beta nucleotide sequences were sequenced per donor among about 400 genotyped donors of the cohort, with roughly 20% of those sequences being non-productive. Donor age, sex, ethnicity and CMV serostatus were compiled together with the repertoire data. An early release covering over 500 HLA-typed donors comprised about 300 gigabases of sequencing data and about 90 million unique TCR sequences.

The CDR3 runs 16 residues from the cysteine to the phenylalanine. Only the CDR3 part of the read is kept: 48 bases, read in frame from the first base. CDR1 and CDR2 are drawn from the germline V gene: LGHNA, YSLEER. V loses 0 bases, J loses 2 bases, and the germline ends lie 13 bases apart. Notes on this clone: Its antigen is currently not known. No base qualities exist here, and no much larger clone lies one base off it.

Summary of the overall study and its limitations: The 87-base-pair reads could not distinguish some IMGT-functional V segments, including TRBV6-2 and TRBV6-3, so those segments were excluded. Strong co-occurrence of HLA alleles, especially DR and DQ, made assigning TCR associations to individual alleles difficult. Because some donors lacked HLA typing at each locus, the association tests relied only on the typed subset. A further reported finding was that TCR beta sequences accurately predicted the HLA-A and HLA-B alleles for most subjects in the first cohort. In a later analysis, HLA-associated TCR beta chains showed more clonal expansion and lower generation probabilities than non-associated chains that were equally common. Several of the top co-occurrence clusters appeared to be linked to parvovirus B19, influenza, CMV and Epstein-Barr virus, according to a later analysis. The presence/absence analyses assumed that sequencing depth was roughly uniform across donors, and that assumption may not be true. According to the authors, the approach could potentially be generalized to other disease states and immunological phenotypes. Most TCR sequences were observed very rarely across donors, whereas some public TCRs were present in many individuals. Linkage disequilibrium might explain the correlated functional status among segregating V segments, but an unknown experimental factor could not be excluded. A few of the identified cytomegalovirus-associated TCR beta chains were confirmed in vitro to be specific for cytomegalovirus antigens. A later genetic analysis associated a missense DCLRE1C variant with V-gene and J-gene trimming of TCR beta chains, and an independent cohort replicated the association. In a later analysis, 16,951 TCR beta sequences were associated with specific HLA alleles at a false discovery rate of 0.05. Compared with the roughly 710-donor mean, donors in an Asian-associated ancestry cluster had fewer N-insertions in productive TCRs, according to a later genetic analysis. The study listed 150 to 200 TCR beta chains as associated with cytomegalovirus. Most CMV-associated TCR beta chains appeared to be HLA-restricted in a later analysis, and the HLA associations seemed to be driven largely by CMV exposure. The cohort was sequenced for TCR beta chains only, and without alpha or paired-chain data the features that could be detected were limited. A cluster of highly shared sequence variants was judged likely to represent a technical artifact of the sequencing pipeline. In an earlier analysis of approximately 590 of the donors, most TCR beta V segments were observed in productive rearrangements about 90% or about 30% of the time, broadly matching IMGT annotations. The earlier analysis of almost 600 of the donors excluded about 16 rarely observed V segments, including chromosome 9 orphons, because counts were too low. Cytomegalovirus status was reported to be diagnosed by the classifier with high specificity and sensitivity in both the original and validation cohorts. The only immune exposure information available for the cohort was CMV serostatus. According to a later analysis, TCR association rates differed among HLA loci, with DRB1 alleles showing the most associated TCRs and HLA-C alleles showing the fewest.

The cohort was made up of several hundred healthy bone marrow donors. At the time of sampling, every cohort member was nominally healthy, though immune exposures that went unrecorded were likely present. The donor was CMV seronegative and was included in the group of around 320 seronegative cohort members. A peripheral blood sample was provided by each donor, and peripheral blood mononuclear cells were used for TCR beta sequencing. The Qiagen DNeasy Blood Extraction Kit was used to extract genomic DNA from the blood cell samples. The library was obtained by the immunoSEQ multiplex PCR assay. The multiplex PCR relied on a mix of 60 forward primers for TCR Vbeta segments and 13 reverse primers for TCR Jbeta segments. The CDR3 region of rearranged TCR beta genes was amplified from genomic DNA with a multiplex PCR assay. On the Illumina HiSeq System, the amplified TCR beta libraries were sequenced as 87-base-pair reads. Turning to the authors' computational methods: Across the 670 or so repertoires, a later analysis counted approximately 75 million unique TCR beta chains, 9 million to 14 million of which were shared by at least two donors. Raw reads were error-corrected and collapsed into unique sequences with a nearest-neighbor algorithm that merged closely related sequences to remove PCR and sequencing errors. Alignment of CDR3 sequences to IMGT reference sequences was used to assign V, D and J gene segments. For a sequence to be retained, a match of at least six nucleotides to both a V gene segment and a J gene segment was required. Rearrangements were called productive when the CDR3 lacked stop codons and stayed in frame with V and J; all others were non-productive. Following IMGT convention, CDR3 was defined as the stretch from the second conserved V-encoded cysteine up to the conserved J-encoded phenylalanine. Sequences without an unambiguous match to a single V gene segment were excluded from the earlier analysis of several hundred of the donors. In an earlier analysis of 500 to 750 of the donors, V segments were called functional above 56.7% productive rearrangements and were called segregating when the between-donor standard deviation exceeded 5%. To diagnose cytomegalovirus status from the catalog of TCR beta chain sequences, a statistical classification framework was built. V and J gene assignment, in a later analysis, came from comparing TCR nucleotide sequences with IMGT/GENE-DB human TR gene sequences. The TCRdist pipeline was used in a later analysis to assign CDR3 sequences and most-parsimonious VDJ recombination scenarios. In a later analysis, each TCR beta chain was defined by its CDR3 amino acid sequence together with its V-gene family, and reads without a unique V-gene family were excluded. In a later analysis, fewer than 600 highly shared, low-generation-probability nucleotide sequences were removed to address suspected cross-contamination and a sequencing artifact. A later analysis calculated a clonal expansion index for each public chain from normalized within-repertoire ranks of inferred template counts. A later analysis computed generation probabilities with a VDJ recombination model fitted to out-of-frame rearrangements, and checked the results against IGoR. In a later analysis, TCR-TCR, TCR-HLA and TCR-CMV co-occurrence was scored with hypergeometric tests, and a repertoire-size bias correction was applied to TCR pairs. In a later analysis, false discovery rates were estimated by permuting HLA or CMV assignments 20 times. In a later analysis, co-occurring TCRs were grouped using DBSCAN, and TCRdist sequence similarity was added for clustering within HLA-allele-positive subsets. For co-occurrence clustering, repertoires with fewer than 30,000 or more than 120,000 public chains were excluded, along with four or five repertoires with anomalous nucleotide sharing. Imported from immuneACCESS, the table was reduced by TCRdb to in-frame sequences with V and J called. These copies leave out some clones; in studies compared against another copy, an unresolved V gene accounts for under half, and the cause of the remainder is not known. Clone size and V and J calls were adopted from that table, with D and trimming inferred from the DNA. This sample comprises under 150,000 clones, about four fifths of them detected only once. Clones ranked in the top ten supply approximately 2.8% of the sample.

The specimen sequenced was PBMCs. The sequence was collected from a male donor in good health and CMV-seronegative. The chain employs TRBV4-3 and TRBJ1-2; D gene: possibly TRBD1, on 5 matching bases. The CDR3 sequence is CASSQEFGGRNYGYTF. The nucleotides read TGCGCCAGCAGCCAAGAATTCGGGGGTAGGAACTATGGCTACACCTTC.